Here is one T cell receptor (beta chain) with its context. The clone's antigen remains unknown. No base quality values were provided; no much bigger clone lies one nucleotide off. Taken from cysteine to phenylalanine, the CDR3 has 13 residues. Just the 39-base CDR3 DNA is kept, in frame starting at base 1. V is shortened by 6 bases, J by 2 bases, and the region joining them spans 10 bases. Looking up the germline V gene (reference sequence) yields CDR1 MNHNY and CDR2 SVGAGI. The instrument was an Illumina NovaSeq 6000. TCRalpha and TCRbeta cDNA libraries were built by 5'RACE with constant-segment primers, adding sample barcodes and unique molecular identifiers. RNA was extracted from every sample with Trizol reagent. The libraries were amplified in two PCR steps, and the second step added a second sample barcode and Illumina TruSeq adapters. The libraries were sequenced on an Illumina NovaSeq using 2 x 150 bp paired-end reads. As for how the authors treated the data: With migec v1.2.7, reads were demultiplexed and then collapsed into UMI-guided consensus sequences. Using mixcr v2.1.11, UMI consensuses were aligned to TRA and TRB V and J templates and then assembled into clonotypes. Clonotypes were classified as expanded or contracted when called significant by both edgeR and NoisET, with noise models trained on biological replicates. For edgeR calls, the cutoffs were a false discovery rate-adjusted p below 0.01 and a log2 fold-change threshold of 1. As an exploratory analysis of dynamics, PCA with hierarchical clustering was applied to max-normalized trajectories of the 1000 most abundant clonotypes. Each responding clone was given a CD4 or CD8 phenotype based on the CD4+ and CD8+ repertoires, which had been sequenced separately. The public reads were run again by TCRdb, first through fastp at Q25 and then through MiXCR, and only productive beta chains were kept. Every CDR3 protein is listed once, alongside the most common genes and DNA of its rows. Here the V and J calls rest on TCRdb's processing, not on the authors' analysis. In all, the sample holds approximately 350,000 distinct CDR3 sequences, and approximately 29% of those were seen once. Of the sample, approximately 13% falls within the top ten clones.

The data were obtained in a study of T-cell memory formation after mild COVID-19 (dated by TCRdb to the early 2020s). Regarding the complete study: TCR sequence clusters from the two donors were found to be largely donor specific. T-cell clones expanding and contracting after mild COVID-19 in a couple of donors were tracked by longitudinal TCRalpha and TCRbeta repertoire sequencing. The cohort was made up of two young adult volunteers, one female and one male, who were previously healthy.

Ficoll-Paque density gradient centrifugation was used to isolate PBMCs. On the study overall, not on this receptor specifically: Only a couple of mild cases were covered by the study, and larger cohorts that include severe cases with pre-infection samples were considered necessary. Clones contracting from day 15 to 85 had balanced CD4/CD8 phenotypes, while a second wave expanding from day 15 to 37 was biased towards CD4+. Contracting CD4+ clones appeared mostly in the CM and EM memory subsets, whereas CD8+ clones were enriched in EMRA. SARS-CoV-2 specificity was not confirmed for the second-wave clones peaking on day 37. Some responding clones were detected in pre-infection memory, which suggested that pre-existing cross-reactive memory T cells had joined the SARS-CoV-2 response.

This TCR was sampled from an adult woman who had mild COVID-19 (a few samples of this study predate the infection). The sample titles of this study are shuffled in the database, so cell type and time point are left out; the donor was told from shared clones. The chain uses TRBV6-6 and TRBJ1-1, with the D gene call left open. The sample taken for sequencing was PBMCs or a T cell subset sorted from them (not recorded which). CDR3 sequence: CASRSTRNTEAFF. The bases are TGTGCCAGCAGAAGCACCCGAAACACTGAAGCTTTCTTT.